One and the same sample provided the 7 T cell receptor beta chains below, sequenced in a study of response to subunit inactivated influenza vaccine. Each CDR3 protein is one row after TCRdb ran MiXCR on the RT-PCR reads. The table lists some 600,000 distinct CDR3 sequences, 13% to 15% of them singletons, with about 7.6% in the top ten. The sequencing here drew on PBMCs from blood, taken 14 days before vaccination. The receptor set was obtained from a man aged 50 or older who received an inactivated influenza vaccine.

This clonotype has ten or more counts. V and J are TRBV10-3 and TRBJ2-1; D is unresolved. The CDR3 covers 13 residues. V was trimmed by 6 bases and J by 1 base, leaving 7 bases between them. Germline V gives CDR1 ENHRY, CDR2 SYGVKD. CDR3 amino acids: CAIRGGSYNEQFF. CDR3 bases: TGTGCCATCAGAGGTGGGTCCTACAATGAGCAGTTCTTC.

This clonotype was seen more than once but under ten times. CDR3 sequence reads: CSARSPGPYEQYF. The CDR3 DNA is TGCAGTGCTAGGTCGCCAGGTCCCTACGAGCAGTACTTC. The rearrangement uses TRBV20-1 and TRBJ2-7, with D unclear. The CDR3 has 13 residues. Germline V CDR1 and CDR2: DFQATT, SNEGSKA (reference sequence). V was clipped by 3 bases and J by 2 bases, with 11 bases between them.

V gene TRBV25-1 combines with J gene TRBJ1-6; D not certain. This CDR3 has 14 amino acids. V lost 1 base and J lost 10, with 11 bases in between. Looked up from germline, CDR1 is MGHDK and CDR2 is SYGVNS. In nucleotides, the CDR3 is TGTGCCAGCAGTGAATCCCGGACGGGGTCACCCCTCCACTTT. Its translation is CASSESRTGSPLHF. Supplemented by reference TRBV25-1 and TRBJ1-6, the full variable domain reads EADIYQTPRYLVIGTGKKITLECSQTMGHDKMYWYQQDPGMELHLIHYSYGVNSTEKGDLSSESTVSRIRTEHFPLTLESARPSHTSQYLCASSESRTGSPLHFGNGTRLTVT.

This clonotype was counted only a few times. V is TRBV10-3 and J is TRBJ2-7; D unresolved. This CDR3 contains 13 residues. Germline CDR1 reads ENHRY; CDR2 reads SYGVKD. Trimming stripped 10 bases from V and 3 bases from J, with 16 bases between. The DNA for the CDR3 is TGTGCCACCCGGGCATACTTAGACTACGAGCAGTACTTC. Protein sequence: CATRAYLDYEQYF.

CDR3 DNA: TGTGCCAGCAGACCCAGGGACTTGCAAGAGACCCAGTACTTC. Protein: CASRPRDLQETQYF. The V and J genes are TRBV12-3 or TRBV12-4 and TRBJ2-5; possibly TRBD2 for D (6 bases). V shed 6 bases and J shed 2 bases, with 13 bases lying between them. This CDR3 is built from 14 residues.

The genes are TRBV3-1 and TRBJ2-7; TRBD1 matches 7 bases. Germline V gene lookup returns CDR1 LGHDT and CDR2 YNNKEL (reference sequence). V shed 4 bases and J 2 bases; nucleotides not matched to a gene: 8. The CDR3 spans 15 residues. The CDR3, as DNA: TGTGCCAGCAGCCCGCGCGACAGGGCTGCCTACGAGCAGTACTTC. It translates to CASSPRDRAAYEQYF.

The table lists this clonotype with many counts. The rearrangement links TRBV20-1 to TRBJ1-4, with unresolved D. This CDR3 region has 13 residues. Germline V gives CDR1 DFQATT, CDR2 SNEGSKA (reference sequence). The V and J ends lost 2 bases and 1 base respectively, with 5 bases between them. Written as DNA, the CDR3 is TGCAGTGCTAGACACAAAACTAATGAAAAACTGTTTTTT. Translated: CSARHKTNEKLFF.